These T cell receptor beta chains were read from a single sample in a study of blood T cell repertoires in COVID-19. Profiling relied on immunoSEQ multiplex PCR, and the TCRdb table lists in-frame clones only, not all of them. The sample shows about 200,000 clones, approximately 89% of them seen only once. Sequenced: PBMCs or T cells enriched from blood (not recorded which). Receptor source: a woman aged 35 to 49 with acute COVID-19. CDR3s include the opening cysteine and the closing phenylalanine or tryptophan. A D gene is named only where the DNA matches it firmly.

D: TRBD2
J: TRBJ2-5
V: TRBV27
DNA: TGTGCCAGCAGACTATCAGCGGGGGGCCCCACAGAGACCCAGTACTTC
CDR3: CASRLSAGGPTETQYF

D: TRBD2
J: TRBJ2-2
V: TRBV7-2
DNA: TGTGCCAGCAGCTTAACTAGCGGGAGGACCGGGGAGCTGTTTTTT
CDR3: CASSLTSGRTGELFF

D: NA
J: TRBJ1-6
V: TRBV30
DNA: TGTGCCTGGGCAGGGTTATCTTATAATTCACCCCTCCACTTT
CDR3: CAWAGLSYNSPLHF

D: NA
J: TRBJ2-2
V: TRBV15
DNA: TGTGCCACCAGCAGTCCGGGGGGCATAGCGAACACCGGGGAGCTGTTTTTT
CDR3: CATSSPGGIANTGELFF

D: TRBD1
J: TRBJ2-2
V: TRBV4-1
DNA: TGCGCCAGCAGCCAGGCTCTACCCGGGACAGGGCCCGGGGAGCTGTTTTTT
CDR3: CASSQALPGTGPGELFF

D: TRBD2
J: TRBJ2-1
V: TRBV10-1
DNA: TGCGCCAGAGAAGCGGGAAAAAGCTCCTACAATGAGCAGTTCTTC
CDR3: CAREAGKSSYNEQFF

D: TRBD1
J: TRBJ1-6
V: TRBV11-2
DNA: TGTGCCAGCAGCTTAGGCCAGGGGGCGAATTCACCCCTCCACTTT
CDR3: CASSLGQGANSPLHF

D: TRBD1
J: TRBJ1-1
V: TRBV23-1
DNA: TGCGCCAGCAGGAAGTGGACAGGGCTTTCGGCTGAAGCTTTCTTT
CDR3: CASRKWTGLSAEAFF

D: TRBD2
J: TRBJ2-3
V: TRBV7-9
DNA: TGTGCCACCGAAACTAGCGGGGGAAGCACAGATACGCAGTATTTT
CDR3: CATETSGGSTDTQYF

D: TRBD1
J: TRBJ2-7
V: TRBV20-1
DNA: TGCAGTGCTAGGGGGACAGACGAGCAGTACTTC
CDR3: CSARGTDEQYF

D: NA
J: TRBJ1-2
V: TRBV5-4
DNA: TGTGCCAGCAGCTTGGCGGGGAGTTCCGATGGCTACACCTTC
CDR3: CASSLAGSSDGYTF

D: NA
J: TRBJ1-5
V: TRBV30
DNA: TGTGCCCAAAGGGGGGGCGCGATCTCCAATCAGCCCCAGCATTTT
CDR3: CAQRGGAISNQPQHF

D: TRBD2
J: TRBJ2-7
V: TRBV30
DNA: TGTGCCTGGAGAGGACTAGCGGGACACTACGAGCAGTACTTC
CDR3: CAWRGLAGHYEQYF

D: NA
J: TRBJ2-5
V: TRBV7-9
DNA: TGTGCCAGCAGCTTAGAAACCATTCAGAAGACCCAGTACTTC
CDR3: CASSLETIQKTQYF

D: TRBD2
J: TRBJ2-6
V: TRBV7-2
DNA: TGTGCCAGCAGCCCCGGGGGGTCTGGGGCCAACGTCCTGACTTTC
CDR3: CASSPGGSGANVLTF

D: NA
J: TRBJ2-2
V: TRBV7-8
DNA: TGTGCCAGCAGCTTAGATACAGCCCCGTGGGGGGAGCTGTTTTTT
CDR3: CASSLDTAPWGELFF

D: NA
J: TRBJ1-1
V: TRBV4-1
DNA: TGCGCCAGCAGCCAAGAAGATTGGGTCGGGATGAACACTGAAGCTTTCTTT
CDR3: CASSQEDWVGMNTEAFF

D: TRBD2
J: TRBJ2-2
V: TRBV7-8
DNA: TGTGCCAGCAGCTTTCTCGGGGGGGGCACCGGGGAGCTGTTTTTT
CDR3: CASSFLGGGTGELFF

D: TRBD2
J: TRBJ2-7
V: TRBV19
DNA: TGTGCCAGTAGTATAGAGTCTAGCGGACACTACGAGCAGTACTTC
CDR3: CASSIESSGHYEQYF

D: NA
J: TRBJ1-2
V: TRBV5-1
DNA: TGCGCCAGCAGCTTTAGAGGGGAGGATGGCTACACCTTC
CDR3: CASSFRGEDGYTF

D: TRBD1
J: TRBJ2-7
V: TRBV2
DNA: TGTGCCAGCATAGGGCCAGGGGGCGCCAATCGATTTGGCGAGCAGTACTTC
CDR3: CASIGPGGANRFGEQYF

D: TRBD2
J: TRBJ2-5
V: TRBV4-3
DNA: TGCGCCAGCAGCCAAGAGTGGTCTATCACTAGCGGAACCCAGTACTTC
CDR3: CASSQEWSITSGTQYF